This T cell receptor beta chain came from a study of control samples from healthy donors and cancer patients. TCRdb's copy holds only in-frame clones and misses some; the assay was immunoSEQ multiplex PCR. This table has about 140,000 clones, approximately 91% appearing once. This CDR3 contains 14 residues. V was clipped by 4 bases and J by 3 bases, with 12 bases between them. Germline V gene lookup returns CDR1 LGHDT and CDR2 YNNKEL (reference sequence). This sequence originates from a young man in good health. The J gene is TRBJ1-2, the V gene TRBV3-1 (or the pseudogene TRBV3-2); D unclear. What was sequenced was blood. The CDR3 here is CASSPGAGHYGYTF. The CDR3 coding sequence is TGTGCCAGCAGCCCCGGAGCCGGGCACTATGGCTACACCTTC.